One and the same sample provided the 23 T cell receptor beta chains below, sequenced in a study of blood T cells in healthy people across ages. Alongside a J-beta primer mix, a sample-barcoded 5' primer served in a second PCR lasting 7 to 11 cycles. One entry per CDR3 protein results from TCRdb running MiXCR on the 5' RACE reads. Here the sample spans roughly 1.9 million distinct CDR3 sequences, about two fifths being singletons. Sequencing was performed on blood. The receptors come from a human donor in good health.

This clonotype was seen more than once but under ten times. This rearrangement joins TRBV5-1 to TRBJ2-1; unclear D gene. Germline loops: CDR1 SGHRS, CDR2 YFSETQ. This CDR3 region has 16 residues. Trimming cost V 7 bases and J 6 bases, with 23 bases left between them. The CDR3 region is CASGRVGPYSSNEQFF. CDR3 coding DNA: TGCGCCAGCGGTCGGGTAGGTCCCTACTCGTCCAATGAGCAGTTCTTC.

V usage is TRBV7-9 and J usage is TRBJ1-3; no reliable D call. The CDR3 sequence is 14 residues long. Germline CDR1 reads SEHNR; CDR2 reads FQNEAQ (reference sequence). The germline V and J ends were trimmed by 4 bases and 2 bases, with 9 bases remaining between them. The CDR3 is CASSSRVAGNTIYF. CDR3 nucleotide sequence: TGTGCCAGCAGCTCGAGGGTCGCTGGAAACACCATATATTTT.

V and J are TRBV12-3 or TRBV12-4 and TRBJ2-4; 7 nucleotides line up with TRBD1. The CDR3 covers 13 residues. V dropped 6 bases and J dropped 5; count of bases not matched to a gene: 4. CDR3 DNA: TGTGCCAGCAGAAGGGACAGCCAAAACATTCAGTACTTC. Amino acids: CASRRDSQNIQYF.

The chain combines TRBV9 with TRBJ1-2, with TRBD1 matching 7 bases. Germline trimming cut 0 bases from V and 0 bases from J; bases unmatched to any gene: 5. The germline gives CDR1 SGDLS, CDR2 YYNGEE. The CDR3 loop spans 16 amino acids. The CDR3 DNA reads TGTGCCAGCAGCGTAGGACAGGGCCTGACTAACTATGGCTACACCTTC. It yields the protein CASSVGQGLTNYGYTF.

This clonotype was counted between two and nine times. The CDR3 region has the DNA TGTGCCAGCAGCTTGTTCGCTCTCACAGATACGCAGTATTTT. It specifies CASSLFALTDTQYF. The V call is TRBV7-3, the J call TRBJ2-3; D gene uncertain. Trimming stripped 3 bases from V and 2 bases from J, with 9 bases between. The CDR3 has 14 amino acids. The germline CDR1 and CDR2 sequences are SGHTA and FQGTGA.

This sequence joins TRBV7-3 and TRBJ2-3; D tentatively reads TRBD1 or TRBD2 (5 bases each). Trimming stripped 3 bases from V and 6 bases from J, with 16 bases between. Germline V gives CDR1 SGHTA, CDR2 FQGTGA. The CDR3 contains 15 residues. CDR3 amino acids: CASSFQSGRVDTQYF. CDR3 DNA: TGTGCCAGCAGCTTTCAGAGCGGCAGGGTGGATACGCAGTATTTT.

The V call is TRBV12-3 or TRBV12-4, the J call TRBJ2-1, with 9 bases fitting TRBD1. The length of the CDR3 is 13 residues. Trimming removed 5 bases from V and 14 bases from J; junction bases left unmatched: 10. CDR3 sequence reads: CASSIGQGNTKFF. The DNA for the CDR3 is TGTGCCAGCAGTATTGGACAGGGGAATACGAAGTTCTTC.

J is TRBJ2-1 and V is TRBV7-2, with 7 bases that match TRBD2. Germline lookup yields CDR1 SGHTA and CDR2 FQGNSA. V lost 5 bases to trimming and J lost 2 bases; unmatched junction nucleotides: 6. This CDR3 has 15 amino acids. The CDR3 sequence: CASSRLAATYNEQFF. The CDR3, as DNA: TGTGCCAGCAGCCGTCTAGCGGCCACCTACAATGAGCAGTTCTTC.

The chain has TRBV7-9 and TRBJ1-6; the D is unclear. This CDR3 region has 13 residues. The V and J ends lost 1 base and 7 bases respectively, with 5 bases between them. CDR1 and CDR2 (germline): SEHNR, FQNEAQ (reference sequence). The CDR3 DNA follows: TGTGCCAGCAGCTTAGAGTTCAATTCACCCCTCCACTTT. Translating gives CASSLEFNSPLHF.

The V and J genes are TRBV2 and TRBJ2-5; TRBD2 matches at 10 bases. V was pared by 6 bases and J by 3 bases, with 4 bases of the junction left unmatched. This CDR3 is built from 14 residues. The V gene's germline CDR1 is SNHLY and CDR2 FYNNEI. CDR3 in amino acids: CASRGTSAKETQYF. The DNA for the CDR3 is TGTGCCAGCAGGGGGACTAGCGCTAAAGAGACCCAGTACTTC. Looking up the rest from reference TRBV2 and TRBJ2-5 gives the full variable domain: EPEVTQTPSHQVTQMGQEVILRCVPISNHLYFYWYRQILGQKVEFLVSFYNNEISEKSEIFDDQFSVERPDGSNFTLKIRSTKLEDSAMYFCASRGTSAKETQYFGPGTRLLVL.

CDR3 amino acids: CASSYRLGRQTIYGYTF. The CDR3 DNA sequence: TGTGCCAGCAGTTATCGTCTCGGAAGACAGACCATCTATGGCTACACCTTC. The V gene is TRBV6-6, the J gene TRBJ1-2; D is perhaps TRBD1 (5 bases). The CDR3 sequence is 17 residues long. The V end lost 3 bases, the J end lost 4 bases, and 21 bases lay between the germline ends. The V gene's germline CDR1 is MNHNY and CDR2 SVGAGI (reference sequence).

CDR3 amino acids: CASSPLRQGGYGYTF. The DNA for the CDR3 is TGTGCCAGCAGCCCTCTCCGACAGGGAGGGTATGGCTACACCTTC. The rearrangement links TRBV3-1 to TRBJ1-2, with 7 bases lining up with TRBD1. The CDR3 is 15 residues long. CDR1 LGHDT and CDR2 YNNKEL come from the germline V gene (reference sequence). J was trimmed by 5 bases and V by 4 bases; bases with no gene match: 10.

Concerning this clonotype itself: A much larger clone lies a single base off, so this may be a read error. The chain couples TRBV11-1 to TRBJ1-6; TRBD1 agrees at 7 bases. Per the germline V gene, CDR1 is SGHAT and CDR2 is FQDESV (reference sequence). The CDR3 is made up of 15 amino acids. J gave up 10 bases and V 5 bases, and 11 bases lay outside the gene matches. The CDR3 loop is CASSPATGWGSPLHF. The CDR3 region has the DNA TGTGCCAGCAGCCCGGCGACAGGGTGGGGGTCACCCCTCCACTTT.

The CDR3 here is CASSRGQTNTEAFF. The CDR3 DNA is TGTGCCAGCAGCCGGGGACAGACGAACACTGAAGCTTTCTTT. The V and J genes are TRBV11-2 and TRBJ1-1; 7 bases agree with TRBD1. The CDR3 has 14 amino acids. Germline CDR1 reads SGHAT; CDR2 reads FQNNGV. The V gene end was trimmed by 5 bases and the J gene end by 1 base; junction bases not matched to a gene: 4.

J is TRBJ2-1 and V is TRBV11-2, with D possibly matching TRBD1 (5 bases). The germline V gene has CDR1 SGHAT and CDR2 FQNNGV. Trimming took 4 bases from V and 7 from J, leaving 14 bases between them. This CDR3 has 14 amino acids. The chain's CDR3 is CASSSWGITNEQFF. DNA of the CDR3: TGTGCCAGCAGCTCCTGGGGCATTACAAATGAGCAGTTCTTC. Using reference TRBV11-2 and TRBJ2-1 for the parts outside the CDR3, the full variable domain is EAGVAQSPRYKIIEKRQSVAFWCNPISGHATLYWYQQILGQGPKLLIQFQNNGVVDDSQLPKDRFSAERLKGVDSTLKIQPAKLEDSAVYLCASSSWGITNEQFFGPGTRLTVL.

This clonotype was observed a few times. V usage is TRBV7-2 and J usage is TRBJ1-5; TRBD1 agrees at 7 bases. V shed 5 bases, J shed 4 bases, and the junction held 11 bases outside the gene matches. This CDR3 comprises 16 residues. Germline-derived CDR1 and CDR2 are SGHTA and FQGNSA. Written as DNA, the CDR3 is TGTGCCAGCAGCCCTTTCACAACAGGGGCGAATCAGCCCCAGCATTTT. Protein sequence: CASSPFTTGANQPQHF.

This clonotype has just a few counts. The genes are TRBV12-3 or TRBV12-4 and TRBJ2-5, with D tentatively TRBD2 (6 bases). The J call may be mistaken, given a closer DNA end match to TRBJ2-7. The CDR3 contains 13 residues. CDR3 residues: CASSLTSPNEQYF. The DNA for the CDR3 is TGTGCCAGCAGTTTAACTAGCCCCAACGAGCAGTACTTC.

The chain is built from TRBV29-1 and TRBJ2-1, with 7 bases that match TRBD1. The CDR3 extends over 14 amino acids. Germline CDR1 and CDR2: SQVTM and ANQGSEA. J lost 3 bases, V lost 6 bases, and 8 bases had no gene match. CDR3 DNA sequence: TGCAGCGTCCTAGGGGACAGAAACTACAATGAGCAGTTCTTC. Translating gives CSVLGDRNYNEQFF.

This chain uses TRBV29-1 with TRBJ1-2, with 10 positions matching TRBD1. Per germline, CDR1 SQVTM and CDR2 ANQGSEA. Trimming took 4 bases from V and 1 from J; bases not matched to a gene: 3. The CDR3 sequence is 14 residues long. The CDR3 DNA follows: TGCAGCGTTGCAGGGACAGGGGATAACTATGGCTACACCTTC. Protein: CSVAGTGDNYGYTF.

The chain joins TRBV28 to TRBJ2-3, with TRBD2 matching 8 bases. Trimming at V came to 8 bases and at J to 7 bases, leaving 14 bases not matched to a gene. The CDR3 consists of 15 residues. CDR1 MDHEN and CDR2 SYDVKM come from the germline V gene. The CDR3 here is CASRTAAGGLYTQYF. CDR3 sequence (DNA): TGTGCCAGCCGGACGGCGGCGGGGGGCCTTTATACGCAGTATTTT.

In its sample, this clonotype was seen a few times. This rearrangement joins TRBV15 to TRBJ2-1; TRBD1 matches 10 bases. CDR1 is LNHNV, CDR2 YYDKDF, per germline (reference sequence). V trimming: 1 base; J trimming: 9 bases; junction bases outside the gene matches: 6. The CDR3 runs to 15 residues. Here the CDR3 DNA reads TGTGCCACCAGCAGAGTGGGGACAGGGGTAGCTGAGCAGTTCTTC. This encodes CATSRVGTGVAEQFF.

This clonotype has just a few counts. V and J are TRBV14 and TRBJ2-5; D is uncertain. The CDR3 sequence is 15 residues long. Trimming took 1 base from V and 2 from J, leaving 11 bases between them. Germline-derived CDR1 and CDR2 are SGHDN and FVKESK. The CDR3 protein is CASSQGIKAQETQYF. For the CDR3, the DNA is TGTGCCAGCAGCCAAGGAATCAAAGCACAAGAGACCCAGTACTTC.

The V and J genes are TRBV5-1 and TRBJ1-1; 9 nucleotides align to TRBD1. The trim removed 2 bases at V and 6 bases at J, leaving 8 bases unmatched. The CDR3 runs 15 residues. The V gene's germline CDR1 is SGHRS and CDR2 YFSETQ. CDR3 sequence: CASSFMTGGIPEAFF. Here the CDR3 DNA reads TGCGCCAGCAGCTTTATGACAGGGGGGATCCCTGAAGCTTTCTTT.